This T cell receptor (beta chain) was obtained from a study of CD8+ T cells in alopecia areata. Overall study results and limits: Clarity of TCR sharing across patients fell short of that in mice, possibly HLA-related. Lesional scalp, especially alopecia totalis/universalis, showed higher clonality than normal scalp. Resident alphabeta T-cell populations of normal skin are likewise subject to sequencing in scalp samples.

Following RNA extraction, reverse transcription yielded cDNA that acted as the sequencing template. TCRdb keeps only in-frame clones here, not all; method: immunoSEQ multiplex PCR. The sample yields about 120,000 clones, about 60% seen once. Germline V CDR1 and CDR2: GTSNPN, SVGIG (reference sequence). The CDR3 extends over 13 amino acids. Trimming removed 3 bases at V and 1 base at J, with 7 bases between. This clone was observed once. The antigen remains undetermined. The chain combines TRBV30 with TRBJ1-5; D call uncertain. The clonotype originates from a human donor in good health. Sequenced: CD4+ T cells sorted from blood. The CDR3 coding sequence is TGTGCCTGGAGCTATGGGAGCAATCAGCCCCAGCATTTT. Protein product: CAWSYGSNQPQHF.